A few counts support the clone carrying this T cell receptor (beta chain). Antigen: not known. The entry originates in a study of vaccination effects on CD4 cells after COVID-19. Study-wide background: Sampling of two convalescent patients took place 16 days and one week prior to vaccination.

Profiling relied on immunoSEQ multiplex PCR, and the TCRdb table lists in-frame clones only, not all of them. Here the sample spans 20,000 to 25,000 clones, roughly 74% being singletons. ViraFEST expansion of antigen-specific CD4+ T cells with viral peptide pools preceded sequencing. After more than 9 days in culture, the CD4+ T cells were isolated. Infection dated between March and December 2020, before the Alpha, Beta and Delta variants reached the United States. Wells each received 2 million or so PBMC, cultured with approximately 10 IU/ml IL-2 and around 10 ug/ml peptides. Trimming stripped 2 bases from V and 5 bases from J, with 10 bases between. The CDR3 covers 13 residues. Looked up from germline, CDR1 is SEHNR and CDR2 is FQNEAQ (reference sequence).

The receptor comes from a human donor who had a prior SARS-CoV-2 infection. This specimen consisted of CD4+ T cells from PBMCs cultured with a peptide pool, obtained before COVID-19 vaccination. The J gene is TRBJ2-7, the V gene TRBV7-9; possible D gene TRBD1, 6 bases. CDR3 sequence reads: CASSLQGINEQYF. CDR3 nucleotides: TGTGCCAGCAGCTTACAGGGGATCAACGAGCAGTACTTC. Full variable domain (remainder filled in from reference TRBV7-9 and TRBJ2-7): DTGVSQNPRHKITKRGQNVTFRCDPISEHNRLYWYRQTLGQGPEFLTYFQNEAQLEKSRLLSDRFSAERPKGSFSTLEIQRTEQGDSAMYLCASSLQGINEQYFGPGTRLTVT.